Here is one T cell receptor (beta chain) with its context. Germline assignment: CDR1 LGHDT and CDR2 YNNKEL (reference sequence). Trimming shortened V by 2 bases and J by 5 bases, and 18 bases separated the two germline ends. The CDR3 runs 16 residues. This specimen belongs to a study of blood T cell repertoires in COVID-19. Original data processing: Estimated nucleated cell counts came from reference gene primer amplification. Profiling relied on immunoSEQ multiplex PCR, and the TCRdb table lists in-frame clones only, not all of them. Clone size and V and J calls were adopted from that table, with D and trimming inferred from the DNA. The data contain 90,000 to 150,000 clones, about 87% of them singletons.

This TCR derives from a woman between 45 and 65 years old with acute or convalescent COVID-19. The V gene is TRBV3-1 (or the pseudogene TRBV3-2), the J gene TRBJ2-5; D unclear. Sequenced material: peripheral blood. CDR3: CASSQSRGESLETQYF. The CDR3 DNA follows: TGTGCCAGCAGCCAATCCCGAGGTGAGAGTCTGGAGACCCAGTACTTC.